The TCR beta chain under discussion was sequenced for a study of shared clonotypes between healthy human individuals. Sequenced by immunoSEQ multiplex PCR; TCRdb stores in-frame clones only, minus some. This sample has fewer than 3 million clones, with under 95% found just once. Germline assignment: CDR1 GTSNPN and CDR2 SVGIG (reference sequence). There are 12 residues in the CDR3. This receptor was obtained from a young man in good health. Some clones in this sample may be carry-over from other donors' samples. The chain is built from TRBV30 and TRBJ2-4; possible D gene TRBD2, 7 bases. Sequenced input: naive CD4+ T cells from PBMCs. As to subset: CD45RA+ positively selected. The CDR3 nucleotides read TGTGCGTGGTGGGGGGGCGAGCACATTCAGTACTTC. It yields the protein CAWWGGEHIQYF. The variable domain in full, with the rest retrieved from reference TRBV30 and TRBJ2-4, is SQTIHQWPATLVQPVGSPLSLECTVEGTSNPNLYWYRQAAGRGLQLLFYSVGIGQISSEVPQNLSASRPQDRQFILSSKKLLLSDSGFYLCAWWGGEHIQYFGAGTRLSVL.